The clone carrying this T cell receptor (beta chain) appeared a single time. Its target is not known. The length of the CDR3 is 15 residues. In germline, CDR1 is LNHDA, CDR2 SQIVND (reference sequence). V shed 3 bases and J shed 4 bases, with 13 bases lying between them. The method was immunoSEQ multiplex PCR; TCRdb's version includes in-frame clones alone and lacks a portion of them. The profile shows 120,000 to 150,000 clones, around 90% of them singletons. These data come from a study of T cell responses to AZD1222 COVID-19 vaccine. Study-level results: At baseline, just five to seven AZD1222 recipients tested seropositive. Donors skewed white British and female; clonal diversity was possibly underestimated. After two AZD1222 doses, spike-specific TCR breadth and depth rose versus day 0.

The sequenced sample was peripheral blood, obtained 28 days after the second AZD1222 dose. This chain connects TRBV19 to TRBJ1-3; D might be TRBD1 (6 bases). This receptor was taken from an adult who received the AZD1222 COVID-19 vaccine. CDR3: CASSIGRGSGNTIYF. CDR3 nucleotides: TGTGCCAGTAGTATTGGCAGGGGCTCAGGAAACACCATATATTTT.